The next 3 T cell receptor beta chains were all read from a single sample in a study of blood T cell repertoires in COVID-19. The table came from immunoSEQ multiplex PCR; TCRdb's copy has only in-frame clones and leaves some out. The sample lists more than 140,000 clones; around 84% were seen once. Sequenced: peripheral blood. The source is a woman in her sixties or seventies with acute or convalescent COVID-19.

The chain joins TRBV11-2 to TRBJ1-5; D call uncertain. CDR1 SGHAT and CDR2 FQNNGV come from the germline V gene. Trimming cost V 0 bases and J 5 bases, with 5 bases left between them. This CDR3 is 13 amino acids long. CDR3 in amino acids: CASSLDNYQPQHF. In DNA form, the CDR3 reads TGTGCCAGCAGCTTAGACAATTATCAGCCCCAGCATTTT.

On this clone: The same CDR3 arises from other DNA sequences in this sample as well. The chain employs TRBV11-2 and TRBJ2-7; D is uncertain. The CDR3 has 11 residues. CDR1 is SGHAT, CDR2 FQNNGV, per germline. Trimming shortened V by 4 bases and J by 2 bases, and 3 bases separated the two germline ends. CDR3 sequence: CASSSTYEQYF. The DNA of the CDR3 is TGTGCCAGCAGCTCTACCTACGAGCAGTACTTC. Looking up the rest from reference TRBV11-2 and TRBJ2-7 gives the full variable domain: EAGVAQSPRYKIIEKRQSVAFWCNPISGHATLYWYQQILGQGPKLLIQFQNNGVVDDSQLPKDRFSAERLKGVDSTLKIQPAKLEDSAVYLCASSSTYEQYFGPGTRLTVT.

The chain combines TRBV6-5 with TRBJ1-1; D gene unclear. This CDR3 spans 14 amino acids. V lost 2 bases to trimming and J lost 1 base, with 8 bases between them. From germline, CDR1 is MNHEY and CDR2 SVGAGI. In nucleotides, the CDR3 is TGTGCCAGCAGTTACGGGCACCCGAACACTGAAGCTTTCTTT. This gives the protein CASSYGHPNTEAFF.